This TCR beta chain was profiled in a study of cytomegalovirus exposure and HLA in healthy donors. Study-level findings and limits: Sequencing probably produced one cluster of sequence variants that were highly shared. Earlier findings revealed that most TCR beta V segments proved productive either about 90% or about 30% of the time.

A note on this clone: Its target is unknown.

The CDR3 spans 8 residues. Germline V CDR1 and CDR2: DFQATT, SNEGSKA (reference sequence). The PCR had 60 Vbeta and 13 Jbeta primers. The protocol was immunoSEQ multiplex PCR, while the TCRdb copy is restricted to in-frame clones and leaves out a portion. The sample shows around 200,000 clones, around 88% of them seen only once. This receptor was taken from a woman younger than 35 in good health and CMV-seronegative. The rearrangement links TRBV20-1 to TRBJ1-1; D gene uncertain. The specimen was PBMCs. DNA for the CDR3: TGCAGGAGGTTAGAAGCTTTCTTT. This translates into CRRLEAFF.